These T cell receptor beta chains were read from a single sample in a study of blood T cells in healthy people across ages. TCRdb recomputed calls from the 5' RACE reads with MiXCR, one row per CDR3 protein. Among around 900,000 distinct CDR3 sequences listed, just over 50% were seen once. The sample taken for sequencing was blood. The origin of the receptors is a woman in her sixties or seventies in good health. Each CDR3 is given with its conserved first and last residue. D genes are given only for firm matches. Expanded clones are given a class, and other clones once, few, many or no size at all.

j_gene: TRBJ2-1
abundance: NA
v_gene: TRBV20-1
d_gene: TRBD1
CDR3aa: CSASDGQGATDEQFF
CDR3nt: TGCAGTGCTAGTGATGGACAGGGGGCCACAGATGAGCAGTTCTTC

j_gene: TRBJ1-1
abundance: once
v_gene: TRBV27
d_gene: NA
CDR3aa: CASSLAMMGEAFF
CDR3nt: TGTGCCAGCAGTTTGGCAATGATGGGGGAAGCTTTCTTT

j_gene: TRBJ2-1
abundance: NA
v_gene: TRBV18
d_gene: TRBD2
CDR3aa: CASTAGLAGSFGDEQFF
CDR3nt: TGTGCCAGCACCGCGGGACTAGCGGGAAGTTTTGGGGATGAGCAGTTCTTC

j_gene: TRBJ2-5
abundance: once
v_gene: TRBV10-3
d_gene: NA
CDR3aa: CAISEEKGPYSEQYF
CDR3nt: TGTGCCATCAGTGAGGAGAAGGGTCCATACAGTGAGCAGTACTTC

j_gene: TRBJ2-5
abundance: NA
v_gene: TRBV4-1
d_gene: NA
CDR3aa: CASSPGSSQETQYF
CDR3nt: TGCGCCAGCAGCCCAGGTTCGAGCCAAGAGACCCAGTACTTC

j_gene: TRBJ1-2
abundance: NA
v_gene: TRBV10-3
d_gene: TRBD1
CDR3aa: CAITGRTGGYGYTF
CDR3nt: TGTGCCATCACGGGGCGGACAGGCGGCTATGGCTACACCTTC

j_gene: TRBJ2-5
abundance: NA
v_gene: TRBV5-1
d_gene: TRBD2
CDR3aa: CASSTGLAGAMTQYF
CDR3nt: TGCGCCAGCAGCACGGGACTAGCGGGAGCAATGACCCAGTACTTC

j_gene: TRBJ2-1
abundance: NA
v_gene: TRBV27
d_gene: NA
CDR3aa: CASSPRGPYYSEQFF
CDR3nt: TGTGCCAGCAGTCCCAGGGGTCCTTATTACAGTGAGCAGTTCTTC

j_gene: TRBJ2-1
abundance: NA
v_gene: TRBV4-2
d_gene: TRBD1
CDR3aa: CASSQDHGTGGYKEQFF
CDR3nt: TGTGCCAGCAGCCAAGATCACGGGACAGGGGGCTACAAGGAGCAGTTCTTC

j_gene: TRBJ2-7
abundance: NA
v_gene: TRBV18
d_gene: TRBD1
CDR3aa: CASSRSGTGVYYEQYF
CDR3nt: TGTGCCAGCTCACGATCCGGGACAGGAGTATACTACGAGCAGTACTTC

j_gene: TRBJ2-7
abundance: NA
v_gene: TRBV9
d_gene: TRBD2
CDR3aa: CASSVAAGDPYEQYF
CDR3nt: TGTGCCAGCAGCGTAGCGGCGGGAGATCCCTACGAGCAGTACTTC